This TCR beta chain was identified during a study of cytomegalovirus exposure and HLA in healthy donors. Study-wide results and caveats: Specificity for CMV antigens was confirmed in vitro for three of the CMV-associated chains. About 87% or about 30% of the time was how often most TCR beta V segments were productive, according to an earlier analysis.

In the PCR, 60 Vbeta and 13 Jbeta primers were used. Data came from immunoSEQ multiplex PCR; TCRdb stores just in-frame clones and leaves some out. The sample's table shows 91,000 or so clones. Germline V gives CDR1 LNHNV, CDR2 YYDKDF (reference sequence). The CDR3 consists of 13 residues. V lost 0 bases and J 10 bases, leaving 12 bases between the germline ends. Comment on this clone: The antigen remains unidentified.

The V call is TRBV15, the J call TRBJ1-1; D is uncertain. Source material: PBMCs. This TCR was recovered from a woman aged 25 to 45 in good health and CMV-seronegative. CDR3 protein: CATSRDGGDTAFF. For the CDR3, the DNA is TGTGCCACCAGCAGAGACGGAGGTGATACAGCTTTCTTT.